The clone carrying this T cell receptor (beta chain) was counted a few times. What it recognizes is unknown. This sample was included in a study of identical twins. TCRdb used MiXCR to reprocess the 5' RACE reads, holding one entry per CDR3 protein. Here the sample spans about 530,000 distinct CDR3 sequences, approximately 20% being singletons. Germline loops: CDR1 LGHNA, CDR2 YNFKEQ. The length of the CDR3 is 16 residues. Between the trimmed V and J ends, which lost 0 bases and 1 base, there was a span of 12 bases. General study points: Out-of-frame alpha sequences that twins shared showed excess low generation probability.

These records were also assigned to another study, of yellow fever vaccine responses in identical twins.

Material: CD4+ T cells sorted from blood. The genes are TRBV4-2 and TRBJ2-5, with D possibly matching TRBD1 (6 bases). The source is a woman between 18 and 29 years old in good health. CDR3 DNA sequence: TGTGCCAGCAGCCAAGAGGGGTTCAGGGGCCAAGAGACCCAGTACTTC. Its translation: CASSQEGFRGQETQYF.